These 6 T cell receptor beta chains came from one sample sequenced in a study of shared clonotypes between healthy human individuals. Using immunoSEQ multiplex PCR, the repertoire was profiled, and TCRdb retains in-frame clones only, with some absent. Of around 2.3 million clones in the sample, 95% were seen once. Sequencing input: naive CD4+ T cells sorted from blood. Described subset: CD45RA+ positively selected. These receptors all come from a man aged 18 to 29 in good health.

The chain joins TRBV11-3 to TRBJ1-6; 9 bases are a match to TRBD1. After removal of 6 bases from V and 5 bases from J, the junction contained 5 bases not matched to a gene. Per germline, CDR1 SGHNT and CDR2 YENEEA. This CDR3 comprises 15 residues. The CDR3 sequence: CASSTTGGNNSPLHF. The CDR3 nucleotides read TGTGCCAGCAGTACAACAGGGGGCAATAATTCACCCCTCCACTTT.

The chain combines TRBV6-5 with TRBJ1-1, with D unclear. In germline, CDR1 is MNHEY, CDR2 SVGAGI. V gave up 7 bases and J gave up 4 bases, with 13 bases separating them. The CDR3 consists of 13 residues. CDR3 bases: TGTGCCAGCACCGACTGGGGAGTCACTGAAGCTTTCTTT. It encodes CASTDWGVTEAFF.

The CDR3 loop reads CASSPSSGGAVEQFF. In nucleotides, the CDR3 is TGTGCCAGCAGCCCATCTAGCGGGGGGGCCGTTGAGCAGTTCTTC. The rearrangement joins TRBV7-2 to TRBJ2-1, with TRBD2 matching 12 bases. Trimming at V came to 5 bases and at J to 9 bases, leaving 8 bases not matched to a gene. CDR1 is SGHTA, CDR2 FQGNSA, per germline. The CDR3 has 15 amino acids.

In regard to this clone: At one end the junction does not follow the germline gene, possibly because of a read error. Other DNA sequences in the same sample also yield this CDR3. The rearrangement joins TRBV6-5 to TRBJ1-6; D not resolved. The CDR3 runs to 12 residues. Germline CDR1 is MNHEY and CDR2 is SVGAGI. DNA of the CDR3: TGCGCCAGCCGTTCCGGAAATTCACCCCTCCACTTT. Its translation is CASRSGNSPLHF.

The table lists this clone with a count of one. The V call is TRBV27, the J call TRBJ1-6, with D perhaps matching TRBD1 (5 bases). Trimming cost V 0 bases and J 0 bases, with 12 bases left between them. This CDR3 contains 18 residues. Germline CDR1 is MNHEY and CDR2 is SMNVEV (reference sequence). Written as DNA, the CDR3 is TGTGCCAGCAGTTTATCGGTCTTCGGGGGCTCCTATAATTCACCCCTCCACTTT. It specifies CASSLSVFGGSYNSPLHF.

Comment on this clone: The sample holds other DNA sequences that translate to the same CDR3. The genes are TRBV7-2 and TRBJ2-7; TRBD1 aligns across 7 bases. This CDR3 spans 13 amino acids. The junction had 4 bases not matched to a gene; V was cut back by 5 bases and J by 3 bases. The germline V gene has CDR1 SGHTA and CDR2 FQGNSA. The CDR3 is CASSRQGFYEQYF. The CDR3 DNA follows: TGTGCCAGCAGCCGACAGGGCTTCTACGAGCAGTACTTC. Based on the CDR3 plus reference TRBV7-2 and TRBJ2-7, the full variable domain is GAGVSQSPSNKVTEKGKDVELRCDPISGHTALYWYRQSLGQGLEFLIYFQGNSAPDKSGLPSDRFSAERTGGSVSTLTIQRTQQEDSAVYLCASSRQGFYEQYFGPGTRLTVT.